This T cell receptor beta chain was captured by sequencing in a study of graft-versus-host responses after intestinal transplantation. Study-wide context: Transplant types were multivisceral, liver-intestinal, or isolated intestinal. For approximately 3 years after anti-thymocyte globulin induction, all recipients took tacrolimus and steroids.

This table comes from immunoSEQ multiplex PCR, and its TCRdb copy is limited to in-frame clones, with some not included. The sample contains some 120,000 clones, 90% of which appear only once. Study-level points and caveats: Recipient marrow contained GvH clones, some of which appeared first in ileum or blood.

The CDR3 covers 15 residues. Germline V lookup: CDR1 LGHNA, CDR2 YNFKEQ. Trimming took 3 bases from V and 2 from J; bases not matched to a gene: 3. Comment on this clone: What it recognizes is unknown.

The sequenced sample was unstimulated CD4+ T cells sorted from spleen or lymph node cells, obtained before intestinal transplant. This clonotype was sampled from a human donor who received an intestinal transplant. This chain links TRBV4-2 with TRBJ2-2; 7 bases fit TRBD1. CDR3 DNA sequence: TGTGCCAGCAGCCATGACAGGGCCAACACCGGGGAGCTGTTTTTT. Residues: CASSHDRANTGELFF.